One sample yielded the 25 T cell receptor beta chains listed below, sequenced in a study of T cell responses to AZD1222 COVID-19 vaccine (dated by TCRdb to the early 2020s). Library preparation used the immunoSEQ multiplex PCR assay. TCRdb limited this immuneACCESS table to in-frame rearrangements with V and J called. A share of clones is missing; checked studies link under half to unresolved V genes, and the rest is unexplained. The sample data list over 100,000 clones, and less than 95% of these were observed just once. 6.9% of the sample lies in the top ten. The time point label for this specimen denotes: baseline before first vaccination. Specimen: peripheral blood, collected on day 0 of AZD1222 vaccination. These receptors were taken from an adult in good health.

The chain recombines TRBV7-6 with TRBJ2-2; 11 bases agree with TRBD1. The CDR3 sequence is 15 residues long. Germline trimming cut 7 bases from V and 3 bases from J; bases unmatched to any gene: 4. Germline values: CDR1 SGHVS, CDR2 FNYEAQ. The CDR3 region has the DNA TGTGCCAGCAAACCGGGACAGGGGGACACCGGGGAGCTGTTTTTT. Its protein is CASKPGQGDTGELFF.

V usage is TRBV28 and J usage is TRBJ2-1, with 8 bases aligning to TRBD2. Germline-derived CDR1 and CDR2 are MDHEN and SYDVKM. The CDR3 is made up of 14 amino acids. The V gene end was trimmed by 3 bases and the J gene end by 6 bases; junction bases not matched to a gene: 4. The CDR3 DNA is TGTGCCAGCAGTTTTCTCGGGGGGGCCAATGAGCAGTTCTTC. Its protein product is CASSFLGGANEQFF. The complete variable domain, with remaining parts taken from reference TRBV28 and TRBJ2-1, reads DVKVTQSSRYLVKRTGEKVFLECVQDMDHENMFWYRQDPGLGLRLIYFSYDVKMKEKGDIPEGYSVSREKKERFSLILESASTNQTSMYLCASSFLGGANEQFFGPGTRLTVL.

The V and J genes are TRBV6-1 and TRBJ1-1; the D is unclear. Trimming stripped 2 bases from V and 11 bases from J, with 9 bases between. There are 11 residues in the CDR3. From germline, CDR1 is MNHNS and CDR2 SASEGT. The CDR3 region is CASSEYGEAFF. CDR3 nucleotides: TGTGCCAGCAGTGAATATGGAGAGGCTTTCTTT.

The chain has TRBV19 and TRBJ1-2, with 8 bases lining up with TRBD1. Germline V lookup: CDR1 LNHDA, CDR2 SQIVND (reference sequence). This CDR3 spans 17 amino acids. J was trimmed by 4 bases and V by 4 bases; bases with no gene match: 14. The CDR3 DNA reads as TGTGCCAGTAGTAAGGACAGGGTGGAGAAGGGAGGCTATGGCTACACCTTC. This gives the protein CASSKDRVEKGGYGYTF.

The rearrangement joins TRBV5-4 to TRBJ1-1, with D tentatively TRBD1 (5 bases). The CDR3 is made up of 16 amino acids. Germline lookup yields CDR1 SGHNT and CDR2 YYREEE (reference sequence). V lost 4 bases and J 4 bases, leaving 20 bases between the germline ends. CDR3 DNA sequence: TGTGCCAGCAGCCCGCGGACAAAGCCCTTTAGCACTGAAGCTTTCTTT. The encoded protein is CASSPRTKPFSTEAFF.

In DNA, the CDR3 is TGTGCCAGCAGCCCTATCTCGGGGAGAAATCAGCCCCAGCATTTT. It encodes CASSPISGRNQPQHF. The V and J genes are TRBV4-2 and TRBJ1-5; D is unclear. The CDR3 covers 15 residues. The germline gives CDR1 LGHNA, CDR2 YNFKEQ. Trimming shortened V by 4 bases and J by 4 bases, and 14 bases separated the two germline ends.

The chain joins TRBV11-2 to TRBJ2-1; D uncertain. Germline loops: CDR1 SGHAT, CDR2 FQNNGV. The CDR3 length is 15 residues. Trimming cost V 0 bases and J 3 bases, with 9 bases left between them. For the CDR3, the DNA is TGTGCCAGCAGCTTAGATCACGGCTACTACAATGAGCAGTTCTTC. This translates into CASSLDHGYYNEQFF. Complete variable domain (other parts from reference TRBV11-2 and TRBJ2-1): EAGVAQSPRYKIIEKRQSVAFWCNPISGHATLYWYQQILGQGPKLLIQFQNNGVVDDSQLPKDRFSAERLKGVDSTLKIQPAKLEDSAVYLCASSLDHGYYNEQFFGPGTRLTVL.

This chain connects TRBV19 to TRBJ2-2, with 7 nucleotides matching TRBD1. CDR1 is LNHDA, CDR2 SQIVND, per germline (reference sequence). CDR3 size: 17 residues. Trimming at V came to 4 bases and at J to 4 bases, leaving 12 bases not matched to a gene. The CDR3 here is CASSTRNRGRGTGELFF. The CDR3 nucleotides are TGTGCCAGTAGTACCAGAAACAGGGGTCGGGGCACCGGGGAGCTGTTTTTT.

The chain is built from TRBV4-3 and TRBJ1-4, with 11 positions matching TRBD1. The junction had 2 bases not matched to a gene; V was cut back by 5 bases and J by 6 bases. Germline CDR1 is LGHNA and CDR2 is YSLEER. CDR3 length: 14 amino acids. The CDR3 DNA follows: TGCGCCAGCAGCTCGGGACAGGGGGATGAAAAACTGTTTTTT. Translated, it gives CASSSGQGDEKLFF.

CDR3 amino acids: CAIDARTSGGAGTQYF. In nucleotides, the CDR3 is TGTGCCATCGATGCTCGGACTAGCGGGGGGGCCGGTACGCAGTATTTT. The chain is built from TRBV10-3 and TRBJ2-3, with 15 nucleotides matching TRBD2. Trimming removed 8 bases from V and 8 bases from J; junction bases left unmatched: 11. This CDR3 is 16 amino acids long. Germline lookup yields CDR1 ENHRY and CDR2 SYGVKD.

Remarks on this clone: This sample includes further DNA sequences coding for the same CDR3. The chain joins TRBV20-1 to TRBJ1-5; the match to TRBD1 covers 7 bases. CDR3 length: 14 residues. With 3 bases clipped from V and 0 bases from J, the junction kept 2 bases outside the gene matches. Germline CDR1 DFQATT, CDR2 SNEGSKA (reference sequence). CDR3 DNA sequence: TGCAGTGCTAGTCGGGACAGTAGCAATCAGCCCCAGCATTTT. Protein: CSASRDSSNQPQHF.

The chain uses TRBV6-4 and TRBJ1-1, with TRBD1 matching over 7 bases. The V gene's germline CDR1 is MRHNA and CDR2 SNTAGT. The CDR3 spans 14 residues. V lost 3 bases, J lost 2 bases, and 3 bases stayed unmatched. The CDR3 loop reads CASSEGTVNTEAFF. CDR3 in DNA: TGTGCCAGCAGTGAAGGGACAGTAAACACTGAAGCTTTCTTT.

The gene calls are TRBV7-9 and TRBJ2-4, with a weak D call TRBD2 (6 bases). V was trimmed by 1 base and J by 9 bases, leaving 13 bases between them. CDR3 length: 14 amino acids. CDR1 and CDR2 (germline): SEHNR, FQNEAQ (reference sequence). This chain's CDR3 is CASSLDGGRTIQYF. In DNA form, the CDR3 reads TGTGCCAGCAGCTTAGATGGAGGGCGGACCATTCAGTACTTC.

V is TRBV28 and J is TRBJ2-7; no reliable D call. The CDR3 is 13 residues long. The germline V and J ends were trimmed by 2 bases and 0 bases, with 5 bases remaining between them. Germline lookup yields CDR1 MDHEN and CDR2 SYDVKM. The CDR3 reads CASSLRSSYEQYF. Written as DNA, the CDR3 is TGTGCCAGCAGTTTACGGAGCTCCTACGAGCAGTACTTC. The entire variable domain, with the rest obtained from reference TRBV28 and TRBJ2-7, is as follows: DVKVTQSSRYLVKRTGEKVFLECVQDMDHENMFWYRQDPGLGLRLIYFSYDVKMKEKGDIPEGYSVSREKKERFSLILESASTNQTSMYLCASSLRSSYEQYFGPGTRLTVT.

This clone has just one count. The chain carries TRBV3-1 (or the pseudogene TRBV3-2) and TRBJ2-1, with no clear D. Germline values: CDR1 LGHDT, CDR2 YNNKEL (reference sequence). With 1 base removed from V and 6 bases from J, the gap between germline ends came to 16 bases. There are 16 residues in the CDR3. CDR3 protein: CASSQGLDLLGNEQFF. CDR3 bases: TGTGCCAGCAGCCAAGGTTTGGACCTGCTGGGCAATGAGCAGTTCTTC.

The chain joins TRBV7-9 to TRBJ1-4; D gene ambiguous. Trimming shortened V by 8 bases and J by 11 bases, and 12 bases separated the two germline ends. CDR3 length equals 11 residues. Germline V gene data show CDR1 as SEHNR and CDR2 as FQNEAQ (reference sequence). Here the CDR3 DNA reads TGTGCCAGCCGTGGTGACTCTAAACTGTTTTTT. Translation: CASRGDSKLFF.

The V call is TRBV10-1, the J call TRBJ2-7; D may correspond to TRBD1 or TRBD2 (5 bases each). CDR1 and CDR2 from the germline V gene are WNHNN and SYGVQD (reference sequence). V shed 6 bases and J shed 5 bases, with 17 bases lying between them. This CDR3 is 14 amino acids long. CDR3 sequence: CASSPGGRVDEQYF. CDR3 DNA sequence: TGCGCCAGCAGCCCCGGAGGCAGGGTGGACGAGCAGTACTTC.

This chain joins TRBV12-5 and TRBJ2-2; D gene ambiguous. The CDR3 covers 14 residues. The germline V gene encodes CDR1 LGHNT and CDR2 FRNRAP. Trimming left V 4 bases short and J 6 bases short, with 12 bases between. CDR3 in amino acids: CASGSPFSPGELFF. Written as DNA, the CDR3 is TGTGCTAGTGGTTCCCCCTTTAGTCCCGGGGAGCTGTTTTTT.

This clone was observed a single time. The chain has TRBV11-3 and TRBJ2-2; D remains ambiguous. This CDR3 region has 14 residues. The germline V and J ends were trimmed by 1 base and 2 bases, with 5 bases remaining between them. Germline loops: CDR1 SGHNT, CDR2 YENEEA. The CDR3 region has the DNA TGTGCCAGCAGCTTAGTTCCTAACACCGGGGAGCTGTTTTTT. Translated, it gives CASSLVPNTGELFF.

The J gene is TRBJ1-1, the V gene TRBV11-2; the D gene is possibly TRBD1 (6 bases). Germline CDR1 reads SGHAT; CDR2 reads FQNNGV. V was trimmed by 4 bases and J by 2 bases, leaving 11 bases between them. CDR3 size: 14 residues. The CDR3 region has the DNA TGTGCCAGCAGCTGGACAGAAGCTAACACTGAAGCTTTCTTT. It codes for CASSWTEANTEAFF.

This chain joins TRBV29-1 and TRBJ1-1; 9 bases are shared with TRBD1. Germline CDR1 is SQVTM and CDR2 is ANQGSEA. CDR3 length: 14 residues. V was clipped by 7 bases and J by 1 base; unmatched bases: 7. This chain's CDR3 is CSAVGTGWNTEAFF. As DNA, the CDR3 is TGCAGCGCTGTGGGGACAGGGTGGAACACTGAAGCTTTCTTT.

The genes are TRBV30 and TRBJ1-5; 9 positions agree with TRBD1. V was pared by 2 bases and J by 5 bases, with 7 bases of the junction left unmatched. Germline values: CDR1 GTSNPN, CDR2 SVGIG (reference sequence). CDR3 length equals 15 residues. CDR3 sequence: CAWSRGGTGYQPQHF. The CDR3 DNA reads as TGTGCCTGGAGTCGTGGCGGGACAGGGTATCAGCCCCAGCATTTT. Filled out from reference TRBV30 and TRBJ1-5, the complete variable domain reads SQTIHQWPATLVQPVGSPLSLECTVEGTSNPNLYWYRQAAGRGLQLLFYSVGIGQISSEVPQNLSASRPQDRQFILSSKKLLLSDSGFYLCAWSRGGTGYQPQHFGDGTRLSIL.

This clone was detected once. The CDR3 bases are TGCGCCAGCAGCCAGGCGCTCACGGATTATAATTCACCCCTCCACTTT. This sequence encodes CASSQALTDYNSPLHF. V gene TRBV4-3 combines with J gene TRBJ1-6; D ambiguous. The CDR3 length is 16 residues. Trimming pared 3 bases from V and 4 bases from J, leaving 13 bases between. Per germline, CDR1 LGHNA and CDR2 YSLEER.

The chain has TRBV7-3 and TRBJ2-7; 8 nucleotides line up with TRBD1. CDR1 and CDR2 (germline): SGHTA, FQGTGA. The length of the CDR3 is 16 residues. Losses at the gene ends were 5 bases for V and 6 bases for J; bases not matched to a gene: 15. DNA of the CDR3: TGTGCCAGCAGCCCTCCTCCAGGGGGCGGGTCCGGCGAGCAGTACTTC. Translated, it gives CASSPPPGGGSGEQYF.

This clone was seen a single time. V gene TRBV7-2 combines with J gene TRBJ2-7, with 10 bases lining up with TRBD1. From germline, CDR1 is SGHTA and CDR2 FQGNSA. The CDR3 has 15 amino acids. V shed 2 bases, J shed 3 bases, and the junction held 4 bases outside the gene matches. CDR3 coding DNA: TGTGCCAGCAGCTTATGGACAGGGGGTGACTACGAGCAGTACTTC. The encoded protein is CASSLWTGGDYEQYF. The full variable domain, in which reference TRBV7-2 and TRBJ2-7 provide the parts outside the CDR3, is GAGVSQSPSNKVTEKGKDVELRCDPISGHTALYWYRQSLGQGLEFLIYFQGNSAPDKSGLPSDRFSAERTGGSVSTLTIQRTQQEDSAVYLCASSLWTGGDYEQYFGPGTRLTVT.